These 30 T cell receptor beta chains share one sample of origin, sequenced in a study of blood T cell repertoires in COVID-19. The protocol was immunoSEQ multiplex PCR, while the TCRdb copy is restricted to in-frame clones and leaves out a portion. The sample records roughly 240,000 clones, roughly 85% being singletons. Sequencing was performed on peripheral blood. The receptors were gathered from a man in his 60s who had recovered from COVID-19.

The chain carries TRBV2 and TRBJ2-7; a weak D match, TRBD1 (6 bases). Germline V gene data show CDR1 as SNHLY and CDR2 as FYNNEI. The V end was cut by 1 base, the J end by 6 bases, with 13 bases between. The CDR3 spans 14 residues. The CDR3 loop is CASSEEGVPLEQYF. In nucleotides, the CDR3 is TGTGCCAGCAGTGAAGAGGGGGTTCCCCTCGAGCAGTACTTC.

V is TRBV28 and J is TRBJ1-2; TRBD1 agrees at 9 bases. This CDR3 is built from 16 residues. J lost 4 bases, V lost 0 bases, and 6 bases had no gene match. Germline lookup yields CDR1 MDHEN and CDR2 SYDVKM. The CDR3 spells CASSLWIGQGSYGYTF. The CDR3 DNA sequence: TGTGCCAGCAGTTTATGGATTGGACAGGGGAGCTATGGCTACACCTTC.

This rearrangement joins TRBV6-5 to TRBJ2-7; 12 bases align to TRBD1. This CDR3 contains 15 residues. Germline V gives CDR1 MNHEY, CDR2 SVGAGI. The ends lost 5 bases at V and 2 bases at J; junction bases unmatched: 4. CDR3: CASSRDRGLAYEQYF. CDR3 coding DNA: TGTGCCAGCAGTCGGGACAGGGGGCTCGCCTACGAGCAGTACTTC.

The rearrangement uses TRBV5-8 and TRBJ1-4; a possible D gene is TRBD1 (5 bases). V shed 0 bases and J shed 5 bases, with 8 bases lying between them. The CDR3 sequence is 14 residues long. The germline CDR1 and CDR2 sequences are SGHTS and YDEGEE. Here the CDR3 reads CASSLDRQNEKLFF. The CDR3 nucleotides are TGTGCCAGCAGCTTGGACAGACAGAATGAAAAACTGTTTTTT.

The chain combines TRBV6-5 with TRBJ2-7; 11 nucleotides match TRBD2. The germline V gene encodes CDR1 MNHEY and CDR2 SVGAGI. The CDR3 loop spans 15 amino acids. Losses at the gene ends were 6 bases for V and 5 bases for J; bases not matched to a gene: 9. The CDR3 DNA is TGTGCCAGCAGCCTAACTAGCGGGAGCTTCAACGAGCAGTACTTC. Its protein product is CASSLTSGSFNEQYF.

The rearrangement links TRBV16 to TRBJ2-7, with D possibly being TRBD1 (6 bases). The CDR3 has 15 amino acids. Germline V gene sequence: CDR1 KGHSY, CDR2 FQNENV. Trimming removed 1 base from V and 2 bases from J, with 12 bases in between. This CDR3 reads CASSQWDTGAYEQYF. The CDR3 bases are TGTGCCAGCAGCCAATGGGACACCGGCGCCTACGAGCAGTACTTC.

This chain connects TRBV15 to TRBJ2-2; 7 positions match TRBD2. CDR1 and CDR2 (germline): LNHNV, YYDKDF (reference sequence). Trimming cost V 0 bases and J 5 bases; bases outside gene matches: 3. The CDR3 sequence is 15 residues long. In nucleotides, the CDR3 is TGTGCCACCAGCAGAGACTTGGGGGGGACCGGGGAGCTGTTTTTT. As protein: CATSRDLGGTGELFF.

The rearrangement joins TRBV7-3 to TRBJ1-6; D is uncertain. This CDR3 has 13 amino acids. V lost 1 base to trimming and J lost 7 bases, with 5 bases between them. Looked up from germline, CDR1 is SGHTA and CDR2 is FQGTGA. The CDR3, as DNA: TGTGCCAGCAGCTTAAATCAAAATTCACCCCTCCACTTT. As protein: CASSLNQNSPLHF.

The CDR3 sequence is CASSQGGQGNSQHF. The CDR3 coding sequence is TGTGCCAGCAGCCAAGGGGGCCAGGGGAATTCCCAGCATTTT. The V call is TRBV3-1 (or the pseudogene TRBV3-2), the J call TRBJ1-5; a possible D gene is TRBD1 (6 bases). V lost 1 base to trimming and J lost 11 bases, with 15 bases between them. Germline lookup yields CDR1 LGHDT and CDR2 YNNKEL (reference sequence). The CDR3 loop spans 14 amino acids.

V and J are TRBV10-3 and TRBJ2-2; 9 bases are a match to TRBD1. Trimming removed 2 bases from V and 6 bases from J; junction bases left unmatched: 4. CDR3 size: 15 residues. Germline V gives CDR1 ENHRY, CDR2 SYGVKD. The CDR3 region is CAISETGGSSGELFF. CDR3 bases: TGTGCCATCAGTGAGACAGGGGGCAGTTCCGGGGAGCTGTTTTTT.

The CDR3 DNA follows: TGTGCCAGCAGTGCCCCAGGGCGCCATGGCTACACCTTC. The encoded protein is CASSAPGRHGYTF. This chain joins TRBV9 and TRBJ1-2; a weak D match, TRBD1 (5 bases). In germline, CDR1 is SGDLS, CDR2 YYNGEE. V lost 5 bases to trimming and J lost 6 bases, with 14 bases between them. CDR3 length: 13 residues. Full variable domain (missing parts from reference TRBV9 and TRBJ1-2): DSGVTQTPKHLITATGQRVTLRCSPRSGDLSVYWYQQSLDQGLQFLIQYYNGEERAKGNILERFSAQQFPDLHSELNLSSLELGDSALYFCASSAPGRHGYTFGSGTRLTVV.

The chain links TRBV3-1 (or the pseudogene TRBV3-2) to TRBJ2-7; a possible D gene is TRBD1 (6 bases). Germline V gene lookup returns CDR1 LGHDT and CDR2 YNNKEL (reference sequence). The CDR3 runs to 13 residues. Trimming removed 6 bases at V and 10 bases at J, with 19 bases between. The CDR3, as DNA: TGTGCCAGCAGTTCGACGAAACAGGGCCGCCAGTACTTC. It encodes CASSSTKQGRQYF.

The CDR3 loop reads CASSLSAGPYNEQFF. The CDR3 nucleotides read TGTGCCAGCAGCTTGTCGGCGGGCCCCTACAATGAGCAGTTCTTC. The rearrangement links TRBV7-2 to TRBJ2-1; perhaps TRBD2 as D (5 bases). This CDR3 is built from 15 residues. Trimming took 3 bases from V and 2 from J, leaving 11 bases between them. Germline CDR1 is SGHTA and CDR2 is FQGNSA.

The rearrangement joins TRBV7-4 to TRBJ2-3, with TRBD2 matching over 9 bases. The V segment lost 0 bases and the J segment 2 bases; nucleotides outside the gene matches: 12. CDR1 and CDR2 (germline): SGHVT, SQSDAQ. This CDR3 has 19 amino acids. The CDR3 loop reads CASSLAGLAETSLTDTQYF. The DNA of the CDR3 is TGTGCCAGCAGCTTAGCGGGACTAGCAGAGACTTCCCTCACAGATACGCAGTATTTT.

This clone was counted only a few times. The rearrangement joins TRBV7-3 to TRBJ1-5; D perhaps matches TRBD1 (5 bases). CDR3 length: 13 residues. Trimming took off 2 bases at V and 9 bases at J, with 11 bases between the two ends. Germline assignment: CDR1 SGHTA and CDR2 FQGTGA. DNA for the CDR3: TGTGCCAGCAGCTTAGCCGCCCAGGGGCCCCAGCATTTT. Encoded protein: CASSLAAQGPQHF.

Comment on this clone: Other DNA sequences of this sample code for an identical CDR3. V and J are TRBV7-2 and TRBJ2-6; D not resolved. The CDR3 loop spans 15 amino acids. Germline CDR1 and CDR2: SGHTA and FQGNSA. The V and J ends lost 1 base and 0 bases respectively, with 4 bases between them. The CDR3 region has the DNA TGTGCCAGCAGCTTAGGAGGCTCTGGGGCCAACGTCCTGACTTTC. Encoded protein: CASSLGGSGANVLTF.

This chain connects TRBV19 to TRBJ1-3; D might be TRBD1 (5 bases). The CDR3 contains 13 residues. Germline lookup yields CDR1 LNHDA and CDR2 SQIVND (reference sequence). Trimming took off 8 bases at V and 4 bases at J, with 12 bases between the two ends. CDR3 DNA: TGTGCCAGTGCAGGGTCGGCAGGAAACACCATATATTTT. This encodes CASAGSAGNTIYF.

The chain employs TRBV27 and TRBJ2-5; possible D gene TRBD1, 6 bases. Germline CDR1 reads MNHEY; CDR2 reads SMNVEV (reference sequence). This CDR3 has 14 residues. V was cut by 0 bases and J by 5 bases, with 10 bases left in between. CDR3 DNA sequence: TGTGCCAGCAGTTTATCGGGGGCACGGGAGACCCAGTACTTC. Translation gives CASSLSGARETQYF.

This clone is classed as medium-sized. The chain is built from TRBV6-4 and TRBJ2-7, with unresolved D. The V gene lost 0 bases and the J gene lost 3 bases, with 9 bases spanning the gap. This CDR3 has 14 amino acids. Germline loops: CDR1 MRHNA, CDR2 SNTAGT. The CDR3 nucleotides read TGTGCCAGCAGTGACTCGAGGTTAGACTACGAGCAGTACTTC. Encoded protein: CASSDSRLDYEQYF.

V gene TRBV29-1 combines with J gene TRBJ2-5; D may be TRBD2 (6 bases). Between the trimmed V and J ends, which lost 7 bases and 4 bases, there was a span of 16 bases. The CDR3 totals 13 residues. Germline CDR1 and CDR2: SQVTM and ANQGSEA. CDR3 coding DNA: TGCAGCGCTCGAGGTTCCGGGGGAGAGACCCAGTACTTC. This gives the protein CSARGSGGETQYF.

The chain couples TRBV5-1 to TRBJ1-2; 9 bases agree with TRBD1. CDR1 and CDR2 (germline): SGHRS, YFSETQ. V shed 4 bases, J shed 4 bases, and the junction held 5 bases outside the gene matches. The CDR3 has 14 residues. The CDR3 is CASSPQTGGYGYTF. The CDR3 DNA reads as TGCGCCAGCAGCCCACAGACAGGGGGCTATGGCTACACCTTC. Full variable domain (outside the CDR3, taken from reference TRBV5-1 and TRBJ1-2): KAGVTQTPRYLIKTRGQQVTLSCSPISGHRSVSWYQQTPGQGLQFLFEYFSETQRNKGNFPGRFSGRQFSNSRSEMNVSTLELGDSALYLCASSPQTGGYGYTFGSGTRLTVV.

This sequence joins TRBV5-1 and TRBJ1-1; a possible D gene is TRBD1 (6 bases). The V gene lost 4 bases and the J gene lost 6 bases, with 16 bases spanning the gap. The length of the CDR3 is 14 residues. The germline gives CDR1 SGHRS, CDR2 YFSETQ. Written as DNA, the CDR3 is TGCGCCAGCAGCCTAGCAACAGGGTCGGCTGAAGCTTTCTTT. Its protein is CASSLATGSAEAFF. Variable domain in full (rest from reference TRBV5-1 and TRBJ1-1): KAGVTQTPRYLIKTRGQQVTLSCSPISGHRSVSWYQQTPGQGLQFLFEYFSETQRNKGNFPGRFSGRQFSNSRSEMNVSTLELGDSALYLCASSLATGSAEAFFGQGTRLTVV.

The J gene is TRBJ1-5, the V gene TRBV6-6; 8 bases line up with TRBD1. CDR3 length: 16 residues. V gave up 0 bases and J gave up 2 bases; unmatched junction bases: 3. Germline V gene lookup returns CDR1 MNHNY and CDR2 SVGAGI (reference sequence). CDR3 amino acids: CASSYSTGAGNQPQHF. CDR3 nucleotide sequence: TGTGCCAGCAGTTACTCGACAGGGGCTGGCAATCAGCCCCAGCATTTT.

A few counts support this clone. The rearrangement uses TRBV28 and TRBJ2-2, with D hard to call. The CDR3 covers 13 residues. Trimming removed 8 bases at V and 2 bases at J, with 9 bases between. Germline assignment: CDR1 MDHEN and CDR2 SYDVKM. CDR3 in amino acids: CASHRGNTGELFF. The CDR3 DNA reads TGTGCCAGCCATCGCGGAAACACCGGGGAGCTGTTTTTT.

For the CDR3, the DNA is TGTGCCAGTAGGCGGACAGTAAGCGGGGAGCTGTTTTTT. Amino acid sequence: CASRRTVSGELFF. This rearrangement joins TRBV19 to TRBJ2-2; perhaps TRBD1 as D (6 bases). The CDR3 is made up of 13 amino acids. The germline V gene has CDR1 LNHDA and CDR2 SQIVND (reference sequence). Trimming took 6 bases from V and 7 from J, leaving 12 bases between them.

The rearrangement links TRBV5-1 to TRBJ2-5; TRBD2 aligns across 12 bases. CDR1 is SGHRS, CDR2 YFSETQ, per germline. With V trimmed by 5 bases and J by 14 bases, 13 bases remained unmatched. The CDR3 runs to 14 residues. CDR3 coding DNA: TGCGCCAGCAGTCAACCGGGACTAGCGGGCGACACTTACTTC. Its protein product is CASSQPGLAGDTYF.

This sequence joins TRBV5-6 and TRBJ2-7; 13 bases fit TRBD2. With 0 bases clipped from V and 6 bases from J, the junction kept 3 bases outside the gene matches. CDR1 and CDR2 from the germline V gene are SGHDT and YYEEEE. This CDR3 has 15 amino acids. CDR3 protein: CASSLDGLAGAEQYF. The CDR3 DNA follows: TGTGCCAGCAGCTTGGATGGACTAGCGGGAGCCGAGCAGTACTTC.

This chain links TRBV5-1 with TRBJ2-3; the match to TRBD2 covers 10 bases. The germline V gene encodes CDR1 SGHRS and CDR2 YFSETQ. V gave up 4 bases and J gave up 2 bases; unmatched junction bases: 7. CDR3 length: 16 amino acids. The CDR3 protein is CASSIILAGYTDTQYF. The CDR3, as DNA: TGCGCCAGCAGCATCATACTAGCGGGGTACACAGATACGCAGTATTTT.

This clone was observed once. V and J are TRBV6-5 and TRBJ2-7; TRBD2 agrees at 9 bases. Germline trimming cut 7 bases from V and 3 bases from J; bases unmatched to any gene: 10. The CDR3 has 15 residues. CDR1 is MNHEY, CDR2 SVGAGI, per germline. The CDR3 spells CASTNSGRRGYEQYF. The CDR3 DNA follows: TGTGCCAGCACCAATAGCGGGAGAAGAGGCTACGAGCAGTACTTC.

With respect to this clone: The DNA is omitted, as the CDR3 cannot be located on it reliably, and the CDR3 follows TCRdb's listing. V and J are TRBV4-1 and TRBJ2-5; TRBD2, as called in the table, went unchecked against the DNA. The germline V gene has CDR1 MGHRA and CDR2 YSYEKL. The CDR3 adds up to 15 amino acids, both ends counted. CDR3 amino acids: CASSLDDFRGETQYF.